The 31 T cell receptor beta chains below were found in one sample sequenced in a study of CD8 T cells in ankylosing spondylitis. TCRdb reprocessed the 5' RACE reads with MiXCR, giving one entry per CDR3 protein. The table records just under 350,000 distinct CDR3 sequences, 14% to 15% of them present only once. The sequenced sample consisted of blood, either unsorted or a sorted T cell fraction (not recorded which). The source of these receptors is a male donor with ankylosing spondylitis or in good health (not recorded which).

Notes on this clonotype: A read error may produce the germline difference seen at one junction end. V and J are TRBV4-1 and TRBJ2-7; TRBD1 agrees at 7 bases. Looked up from germline, CDR1 is MGHRA and CDR2 is YSYEKL. The CDR3 totals 15 residues. The CDR3 is CASSPGHRGVYEQYF. The CDR3 DNA reads TGTGCCAGCAGCCCCGGGCACAGGGGCGTCTACGAGCAGTACTTC.

This clonotype was seen repeatedly, ten times or more. The chain links TRBV5-1 to TRBJ2-1; 10 bases map to TRBD1. The CDR3 sequence is 15 residues long. The junction had 6 bases not matched to a gene; V was cut back by 4 bases and J by 5 bases. CDR1 and CDR2 (germline): SGHRS, YFSETQ. Written as DNA, the CDR3 is TGCGCCAGCAGCCAGGGACAGGGGTGGAACAATGAGCAGTTCTTC. It codes for CASSQGQGWNNEQFF.

This clonotype was found a few times. The chain combines TRBV12-3 or TRBV12-4 with TRBJ2-3, with TRBD1 matching 7 bases. V lost 4 bases, J lost 4 bases, and 8 bases stayed unmatched. This CDR3 region has 15 residues. This CDR3 reads CASSSGTVNPDTQYF. CDR3 DNA sequence: TGTGCCAGCAGTTCCGGGACAGTAAACCCAGATACGCAGTATTTT.

This clonotype was recorded a few times. J is TRBJ2-1 and V is TRBV3-1; D is unresolved. CDR3 size: 13 residues. V was shortened by 3 bases and J by 7 bases, with 10 bases between the two germline ends. The V gene's germline CDR1 is LGHDT and CDR2 YNNKEL (reference sequence). The CDR3 spells CASSQSLVNEQFF. As DNA, the CDR3 is TGTGCCAGCAGCCAGTCATTAGTGAATGAGCAGTTCTTC.

V gene TRBV3-1 combines with J gene TRBJ2-1; 7 positions match TRBD1. In germline, CDR1 is LGHDT, CDR2 YNNKEL (reference sequence). V gave up 4 bases and J gave up 4 bases; unmatched junction bases: 10. This CDR3 is 16 amino acids long. The CDR3 DNA is TGTGCCAGCAGCCGATCCGGGACAGTCGCATACAATGAGCAGTTCTTC. Translation gives CASSRSGTVAYNEQFF.

Only a few counts were recorded for this clonotype. The CDR3 sequence: CASSYSGGFQETQYF. CDR3 coding DNA: TGTGCCAGCAGCTATAGCGGGGGTTTCCAAGAGACCCAGTACTTC. The chain couples TRBV7-9 to TRBJ2-5, with 9 nucleotides matching TRBD2. CDR1 is SEHNR and CDR2 is FQNEAQ in the germline V gene (reference sequence). The V and J ends lost 4 bases and 1 base, in that order; junction bases with no gene match: 4. This CDR3 has 15 amino acids.

Concerning this clonotype: The junction departs from germline at one end; a sequencing error may be responsible. The chain uses TRBV27 and TRBJ2-6; tentatively, D is TRBD1 (5 bases). Germline assignment: CDR1 MNHEY and CDR2 SMNVEV (reference sequence). This CDR3 comprises 14 residues. CDR3 protein: CASSLESGAKVLTF. The DNA for the CDR3 is TGTGCCAGCAGTTTAGAATCTGGGGCCAAAGTCCTGACTTTC. The full variable domain, in which reference TRBV27 and TRBJ2-6 provide the parts outside the CDR3, is EAQVTQNPRYLITVTGKKLTVTCSQNMNHEYMSWYRQDPGLGLRQIYYSMNVEVTDKGDVPEGYKVSRKEKRNFPLILESPSPNQTSLYFCASSLESGAKVLTFGAGSRLTVL.

This clonotype was detected a few times. V and J are TRBV11-3 and TRBJ2-3; D gene ambiguous. Germline CDR1 reads SGHNT; CDR2 reads YENEEA. The CDR3 consists of 15 residues. The V and J ends lost 1 base and 3 bases respectively, with 11 bases between them. The CDR3 is CASSLGAVATDTQYF. CDR3 bases: TGTGCCAGCAGCTTAGGGGCAGTGGCAACAGATACGCAGTATTTT.

This clonotype was detected only a few times. The V call is TRBV3-1, the J call TRBJ2-7; 9 bases agree with TRBD1. In germline, CDR1 is LGHDT, CDR2 YNNKEL (reference sequence). The CDR3 is 16 amino acids. V lost 4 bases to trimming and J lost 3 bases; unmatched junction nucleotides: 10. The CDR3 spells CASSPGGQGRYYEQYF. CDR3 DNA: TGTGCCAGCAGCCCCGGAGGACAGGGGAGGTACTACGAGCAGTACTTC.

The CDR3 nucleotides read TGTGCCAGCAGTTTGGGTCAGGGAGGGTCGAATGAGCAGTTCTTC. This codes for CASSLGQGGSNEQFF. This chain links TRBV12-3 or TRBV12-4 with TRBJ2-1, with 7 nucleotides matching TRBD2. V was clipped by 3 bases and J by 7 bases; unmatched bases: 9. The CDR3 length is 15 residues.

The rearrangement uses TRBV7-9 and TRBJ1-2; 8 bases match TRBD1. Germline loops: CDR1 SEHNR, CDR2 FQNEAQ (reference sequence). The CDR3 covers 16 residues. The ends lost 8 bases at V and 4 bases at J; junction bases unmatched: 15. The CDR3 loop is CASQDRAENRSYGYTF. CDR3 bases: TGTGCCAGCCAGGACAGGGCCGAAAATCGGTCCTATGGCTACACCTTC.

This clonotype was found many times. The V gene is TRBV2, the J gene TRBJ1-5, with TRBD1 as a possible D gene (6 bases). The CDR3 spans 15 residues. Germline loops: CDR1 SNHLY, CDR2 FYNNEI. Trimming removed 6 bases from V and 4 bases from J, with 16 bases in between. CDR3 sequence reads: CASRPQGGWNQPQHF. The DNA of the CDR3 is TGTGCCAGCAGGCCACAGGGAGGGTGGAATCAGCCCCAGCATTTT. The complete variable domain, with remaining parts taken from reference TRBV2 and TRBJ1-5, reads EPEVTQTPSHQVTQMGQEVILRCVPISNHLYFYWYRQILGQKVEFLVSFYNNEISEKSEIFDDQFSVERPDGSNFTLKIRSTKLEDSAMYFCASRPQGGWNQPQHFGDGTRLSIL.

This clonotype occurred many times. The chain links TRBV5-1 to TRBJ1-1, with D perhaps matching TRBD1 (5 bases). There are 17 residues in the CDR3. The germline V gene has CDR1 SGHRS and CDR2 YFSETQ. V was trimmed by 1 base and J by 1 base, leaving 17 bases between them. CDR3 coding DNA: TGCGCCAGCAGCTTGAAAAGGTCGGGGACCCCGAACACTGAAGCTTTCTTT. As protein: CASSLKRSGTPNTEAFF.

This clonotype came up a few times. This chain joins TRBV5-4 and TRBJ1-1; 9 bases map to TRBD1. The CDR3 runs to 13 residues. CDR1 and CDR2 (germline): SGHNT, YYREEE (reference sequence). With 3 bases clipped from V and 5 bases from J, the junction kept 2 bases outside the gene matches. The CDR3 DNA reads as TGTGCCAGCAGCTCACAGGGGGCGACTGAAGCTTTCTTT. Translation: CASSSQGATEAFF.

Only a few counts were recorded for this clonotype. This chain links TRBV5-1 with TRBJ2-7, with D perhaps matching TRBD1 (6 bases). The CDR3 loop spans 15 amino acids. Germline CDR1 SGHRS, CDR2 YFSETQ. The germline V and J ends were trimmed by 5 bases and 0 bases, with 15 bases remaining between them. The CDR3 sequence: CASSPLWDNSYEQYF. The CDR3 DNA reads TGCGCCAGCAGTCCACTATGGGACAACTCCTACGAGCAGTACTTC.

This clonotype was seen ten or more times. The chain uses TRBV20-1 and TRBJ2-1; TRBD2 is a possible D gene (6 bases). This CDR3 region has 15 residues. Germline CDR1 is DFQATT and CDR2 is SNEGSKA (reference sequence). V was cut by 3 bases and J by 4 bases, with 16 bases left in between. The CDR3 here is CSARRESGFYNEQFF. The CDR3 bases are TGCAGTGCTAGGAGGGAGAGCGGGTTTTACAATGAGCAGTTCTTC.

This rearrangement joins TRBV3-1 to TRBJ2-7; 8 positions agree with TRBD2. Germline trimming cut 0 bases from V and 7 bases from J; bases unmatched to any gene: 8. Per germline, CDR1 LGHDT and CDR2 YNNKEL (reference sequence). The CDR3 spans 15 residues. The CDR3 spells CASSQDAAGAREQYF. The CDR3, as DNA: TGTGCCAGCAGCCAAGATGCAGCGGGAGCGCGGGAGCAGTACTTC.

The J gene is TRBJ1-2, the V gene TRBV18; 7 bases line up with TRBD1. J was trimmed by 7 bases and V by 3 bases; bases with no gene match: 8. CDR1 is KGHSH and CDR2 is LQKENI in the germline V gene. The CDR3 is 14 amino acids. CDR3 sequence: CASSPLTGFSGYTF. The CDR3 DNA reads TGTGCCAGCTCACCCCTGACAGGGTTTAGTGGCTACACCTTC.

This clonotype was counted many times. The chain recombines TRBV10-3 with TRBJ1-5; D remains unclear. V was clipped by 5 bases and J by 5 bases, with 10 bases between them. Germline V lookup: CDR1 ENHRY, CDR2 SYGVKD. The CDR3 is 13 amino acids. In DNA, the CDR3 is TGTGCCATCAGTTTGGCCAGTGATCAGCCCCAGCATTTT. Residues: CAISLASDQPQHF.

This clonotype occurred a few times. The chain is built from TRBV3-1 and TRBJ1-2; 9 nucleotides agree with TRBD1. This CDR3 region has 15 residues. Germline V gives CDR1 LGHDT, CDR2 YNNKEL (reference sequence). V gave up 0 bases and J gave up 4 bases; unmatched junction bases: 3. The CDR3 DNA reads as TGTGCCAGCAGCCAAGATCCGACAGGGGGCTATGGCTACACCTTC. This encodes CASSQDPTGGYGYTF.

This clonotype has more than one count but fewer than ten. The chain couples TRBV20-1 to TRBJ2-7; 8 bases fit TRBD2. The V gene end was trimmed by 4 bases and the J gene end by 2 bases; junction bases not matched to a gene: 7. The CDR3 totals 14 residues. Germline CDR1 and CDR2: DFQATT and SNEGSKA (reference sequence). The CDR3 reads CSATAPTSAYEQYF. In nucleotides, the CDR3 is TGCAGTGCTACTGCCCCGACTAGCGCCTACGAGCAGTACTTC.

This clonotype was seen a few times. One junction end does not reproduce the germline sequence, and a read error may be involved. The chain couples TRBV5-1 to TRBJ1-1, with TRBD1 matching over 7 bases. This CDR3 spans 13 amino acids. Germline V gives CDR1 SGHRS, CDR2 YFSETQ. For the CDR3, the DNA is TGCGCCAGCAGCTTGGAGGCAGGGGGTTCGCAAATCTTT. It translates to CASSLEAGGSQIF. Drawing the rest from reference TRBV5-1 and TRBJ1-1, the complete variable domain is KAGVTQTPRYLIKTRGQQVTLSCSPISGHRSVSWYQQTPGQGLQFLFEYFSETQRNKGNFPGRFSGRQFSNSRSEMNVSTLELGDSALYLCASSLEAGGSQIFGQGTRLTVV.

The chain uses TRBV18 and TRBJ1-6; D is uncertain. CDR1 KGHSH and CDR2 LQKENI come from the germline V gene. The CDR3 length is 13 residues. V was trimmed by 3 bases and J by 8 bases, leaving 8 bases between them. CDR3 DNA: TGTGCCAGCTCACCCACCAGTTATTCACCCCTCCACTTT. Amino acid sequence: CASSPTSYSPLHF.

The gene calls are TRBV6-2 or TRBV6-3 and TRBJ2-7, with TRBD2 matching over 10 bases. Germline values: CDR1 MNHEY, CDR2 SVGEGT. V trimming: 6 bases; J trimming: 0 bases; junction bases outside the gene matches: 5. This CDR3 region has 15 residues. CDR3 DNA: TGTGCCAGCAGGACTAGCGGGCTCAACTCCTACGAGCAGTACTTC. This codes for CASRTSGLNSYEQYF.

V usage is TRBV7-2 and J usage is TRBJ2-6; 10 nucleotides align to TRBD2. Per germline, CDR1 SGHTA and CDR2 FQGNSA. Trimming took 2 bases from V and 1 from J; bases not matched to a gene: 2. The CDR3 has 17 residues. The CDR3 sequence: CASSLLAGESGANVLTF. Written as DNA, the CDR3 is TGTGCCAGCAGCTTACTAGCGGGAGAATCTGGGGCCAACGTCCTGACTTTC.

This clonotype was seen ten or more times. The CDR3: CASSRDITNTGELFF. The CDR3 region has the DNA TGCGCCAGCAGCCGCGACATTACGAACACCGGGGAGCTGTTTTTT. The chain is built from TRBV4-1 and TRBJ2-2; unclear D gene. Germline-derived CDR1 and CDR2 are MGHRA and YSYEKL. Trimming cost V 4 bases and J 0 bases, with 9 bases left between them. This CDR3 is built from 15 residues.

The J gene is TRBJ2-7, the V gene TRBV2, with 8 bases identical to TRBD1. The CDR3 spans 14 residues. V was clipped by 7 bases and J by 5 bases; unmatched bases: 10. Germline CDR1 reads SNHLY; CDR2 reads FYNNEI. The CDR3 DNA reads TGTGCCAGCATGAGGGACAGGCGGGTCAACGAGCAGTACTTC. It translates to CASMRDRRVNEQYF.

In this sample, this clonotype turned up a few times. This chain connects TRBV24-1 to TRBJ2-1, with D uncertain. The V end lost 3 bases, the J end lost 8 bases, and 13 bases lay between the germline ends. Per the germline V gene, CDR1 is KGHDR and CDR2 is SFDVKD. CDR3 length equals 14 residues. CDR3 sequence (DNA): TGTGCCACCAGTGATGCCGGCACTCGGCATGAGCAGTTCTTC. It codes for CATSDAGTRHEQFF.

This clonotype appeared a few times. V gene TRBV29-1 combines with J gene TRBJ2-7; the match to TRBD2 covers 13 bases. With V trimmed by 6 bases and J by 4 bases, 6 bases remained unmatched. Per germline, CDR1 SQVTM and CDR2 ANQGSEA. The CDR3 totals 14 residues. The CDR3 loop is CSVKTGLAGYEQYF. In DNA, the CDR3 is TGCAGCGTCAAGACGGGACTAGCGGGATACGAGCAGTACTTC.

This clonotype has a handful of counts. V and J are TRBV5-1 and TRBJ2-1; D is unclear. This CDR3 contains 12 residues. Germline CDR1 and CDR2: SGHRS and YFSETQ. V was clipped by 0 bases and J by 9 bases, with 7 bases between them. CDR3 sequence: CASSLEEFEQFF. CDR3 nucleotide sequence: TGCGCCAGCAGCTTGGAAGAGTTTGAGCAGTTCTTC. Full variable domain (rest looked up from reference TRBV5-1 and TRBJ2-1): KAGVTQTPRYLIKTRGQQVTLSCSPISGHRSVSWYQQTPGQGLQFLFEYFSETQRNKGNFPGRFSGRQFSNSRSEMNVSTLELGDSALYLCASSLEEFEQFFGPGTRLTVL.

In its sample, this clonotype was seen a few times. The rearrangement links TRBV5-1 to TRBJ1-1; D call uncertain. Germline V gene lookup returns CDR1 SGHRS and CDR2 YFSETQ. This CDR3 has 15 residues. Deletions cut 0 bases from V and 3 bases from J, with 12 bases between. The CDR3 spells CASSLAAGFDTEAFF. The CDR3, as DNA: TGCGCCAGCAGCTTGGCTGCGGGGTTTGACACTGAAGCTTTCTTT.